This T cell receptor beta chain was sequenced in a study of T-cell memory formation after mild COVID-19. Study-wide points: Memory from before infection featured some responding clones, which suggests cross-reactive memory joined. CM and EM subsets held most contracting CD4+ clones; EMRA held CD8+ ones.

The table lists this clonotype with a few counts. The antigen remains undetermined. CDR3 length: 15 amino acids. Germline lookup yields CDR1 LNHNV and CDR2 YYDKDF (reference sequence). The trim removed 2 bases at V and 3 bases at J, leaving 6 bases unmatched. Constant-segment primers were used for 5'RACE, and the resulting TCR alpha and TCR beta cDNA libraries carried sample barcodes and UMIs. TCRdb reprocessed the 5' RACE reads via MiXCR and lists one record per CDR3 protein. This sample carries roughly 320,000 distinct CDR3 sequences, 25% to 30% of them seen once, and the ten largest clones take roughly 14%.

The clonotype comes from an adult woman who had mild COVID-19 (a few samples of this study predate the infection). Cell type and time point are not known. Material: PBMCs or a T cell subset sorted from them (not recorded which). The chain has TRBV15 and TRBJ1-1, with TRBD1 matching 7 bases. The CDR3 loop reads CATSRLGGYDTEAFF. In nucleotides, the CDR3 is TGTGCCACCAGCAGACTAGGGGGCTACGACACTGAAGCTTTCTTT.